The 18 T cell receptor beta chains listed next were all sequenced from one sample in a study of CD8 T cells in Susac syndrome. The authors reverse transcribed roughly 0.5 to 1 ug RNA with random hexamers. TCRdb re-called the immunoSEQ multiplex PCR reads through MiXCR, storing one row per CDR3 protein. The data contain 160,000 or so distinct CDR3 sequences, around 96% of them singletons. Sequencing was carried out using CD8+ T cells from PBMCs. These receptors were taken from a human donor with multiple sclerosis.

In this sample, this clonotype turned up a few times. The genes are TRBV19 and TRBJ2-1; D may be TRBD1 or TRBD2 (6 bases each). Between the trimmed V and J ends, which lost 3 bases and 5 bases, there was a span of 8 bases. CDR1 LNHDA and CDR2 SQIVND come from the germline V gene (reference sequence). The CDR3 spans 13 residues. In DNA form, the CDR3 reads TGTGCCAGTAGTATGGGGGGCCACAATGAGCAGTTCTTC. It translates to CASSMGGHNEQFF. Using reference TRBV19 and TRBJ2-1 for the parts outside the CDR3, the full variable domain is DGGITQSPKYLFRKEGQNVTLSCEQNLNHDAMYWYRQDPGQGLRLIYYSQIVNDFQKGDIAEGYSVSREKKESFPLTVTSAQKNPTAFYLCASSMGGHNEQFFGPGTRLTVL.

CDR3 DNA: TGCAGCGTTGTCGCAGGGGGTAAGACTGAAGCTTTCTTT. Its translation: CSVVAGGKTEAFF. This chain joins TRBV29-1 and TRBJ1-1; 7 bases are shared with TRBD1. The CDR3 consists of 13 residues. Unmatched junction bases numbered 7, after V lost 4 bases and J lost 5 bases. Per the germline V gene, CDR1 is SQVTM and CDR2 is ANQGSEA.

This sequence joins TRBV3-1 and TRBJ1-3; D is ambiguous. V dropped 0 bases and J dropped 2 bases, with 8 bases sitting between them. Germline V gene data show CDR1 as LGHDT and CDR2 as YNNKEL (reference sequence). The CDR3 length is 15 residues. This CDR3 reads CASSQDPGAGNTIYF. The DNA for the CDR3 is TGTGCCAGCAGCCAAGATCCCGGCGCTGGAAACACCATATATTTT.

The chain combines TRBV27 with TRBJ2-1, with D perhaps being TRBD1 or TRBD2 (6 bases each). Trimming stripped 3 bases from V and 4 bases from J, with 13 bases between. The germline gives CDR1 MNHEY, CDR2 SMNVEV (reference sequence). The CDR3 contains 15 residues. The CDR3 DNA reads TGTGCCAGCAGTTTGCGGGCGGGGACATACAATGAGCAGTTCTTC. Its protein is CASSLRAGTYNEQFF.

The rearrangement joins TRBV18 to TRBJ2-7; D may be TRBD1 or TRBD2 (5 bases each). Germline CDR1 and CDR2: KGHSH and LQKENI. V was clipped by 6 bases and J by 5 bases, with 20 bases between them. This CDR3 has 15 amino acids. The CDR3 bases are TGTGCCAGCTCCCCCGGGGCTAGAGGTCTCAACGAGCAGTACTTC. Its protein is CASSPGARGLNEQYF.

The gene calls are TRBV6-5 and TRBJ2-2; no definite D call. The CDR3 totals 16 residues. The V end lost 0 bases, the J end lost 6 bases, and 14 bases lay between the germline ends. Looked up from germline, CDR1 is MNHEY and CDR2 is SVGAGI. CDR3 residues: CASSYSTSLVPGELFF. For the CDR3, the DNA is TGTGCCAGCAGTTACTCTACCAGCCTCGTTCCCGGGGAGCTGTTTTTT.

This chain connects TRBV20-1 to TRBJ2-7, with 10 bases that match TRBD1. V trimming: 8 bases; J trimming: 0 bases; junction bases outside the gene matches: 4. The CDR3 has 13 amino acids. Germline CDR1 is DFQATT and CDR2 is SNEGSKA (reference sequence). The CDR3 here is CSTRTGGSYEQYF. The CDR3 DNA is TGCAGTACCCGGACAGGGGGCTCCTACGAGCAGTACTTC.

The CDR3 protein is CATLLGQAHQPQHF. Here the CDR3 DNA reads TGTGCCACGCTACTGGGACAGGCCCATCAGCCCCAGCATTTT. The V and J genes are TRBV24-1 and TRBJ1-5, with 8 bases that match TRBD1. Germline values: CDR1 KGHDR, CDR2 SFDVKD. Trimming at V came to 10 bases and at J to 5 bases, leaving 9 bases not matched to a gene. This CDR3 is built from 14 residues.

CDR3 protein: CASSGQGLISYNEQFF. In DNA, the CDR3 is TGTGCCAGCAGCGGCCAGGGTCTCATCTCCTACAATGAGCAGTTCTTC. The chain has TRBV9 and TRBJ2-1; the D gene is possibly TRBD1 (5 bases). Trimming stripped 3 bases from V and 0 bases from J, with 13 bases between. This CDR3 spans 16 amino acids. CDR1 and CDR2 (germline): SGDLS, YYNGEE.

V is TRBV15 and J is TRBJ2-7; weak D call: TRBD2 (5 bases). V lost 1 base, J lost 6 bases, and 10 bases lay in between. The germline V gene encodes CDR1 LNHNV and CDR2 YYDKDF (reference sequence). This CDR3 has 13 residues. CDR3: CATSRVWGVEQYF. CDR3 nucleotide sequence: TGTGCCACCAGCAGAGTATGGGGAGTCGAGCAGTACTTC.

This chain uses TRBV7-9 with TRBJ2-5, with D maybe TRBD1 (5 bases). This CDR3 has 14 amino acids. From germline, CDR1 is SEHNR and CDR2 FQNEAQ (reference sequence). Trimming pared 5 bases from V and 5 bases from J, leaving 15 bases between. CDR3 region: CASSGGRDGETQYF. The CDR3 nucleotides read TGTGCCAGCAGCGGCGGCAGGGATGGGGAGACCCAGTACTTC.

The rearrangement joins TRBV13 to TRBJ1-2; D not resolved. V dropped 3 bases and J dropped 1 base, with 18 bases sitting between them. The CDR3 is made up of 17 amino acids. Germline V CDR1 and CDR2: PRHDT, FYEKMQ (reference sequence). In DNA form, the CDR3 reads TGTGCCAGCAGCTTCCCCGGTGGATTACCGGGTAACTATGGCTACACCTTC. This codes for CASSFPGGLPGNYGYTF.

V and J are TRBV10-3 and TRBJ1-1, with 9 bases matching TRBD1. Looked up from germline, CDR1 is ENHRY and CDR2 is SYGVKD. The V and J ends lost 10 bases and 0 bases, in that order; junction bases with no gene match: 6. CDR3 size: 14 residues. The chain's CDR3 is CATLGDRVNTEAFF. The DNA for the CDR3 is TGTGCCACCCTGGGGGACAGGGTGAACACTGAAGCTTTCTTT.

The V and J genes are TRBV20-1 and TRBJ2-7; 11 positions agree with TRBD1. The CDR3 extends over 12 amino acids. J lost 7 bases, V lost 6 bases, and 5 bases had no gene match. Germline CDR1 DFQATT, CDR2 SNEGSKA (reference sequence). CDR3 region: CSAWTGGREQYF. The DNA for the CDR3 is TGCAGTGCATGGACAGGGGGCAGAGAGCAGTACTTC.

This clonotype was recorded only once. The rearrangement joins TRBV5-6 to TRBJ2-7, with 9 bases that match TRBD1. The CDR3 contains 15 residues. V lost 4 bases, J lost 5 bases, and 10 bases stayed unmatched. Germline V gene sequence: CDR1 SGHDT, CDR2 YYEEEE. The CDR3 reads CASSGPGQGVHEQYF. The CDR3 DNA is TGTGCCAGCAGCGGACCGGGACAGGGTGTCCACGAGCAGTACTTC.

The J gene is TRBJ2-2, the V gene TRBV3-1; maybe TRBD2 (6 bases). Germline V gives CDR1 LGHDT, CDR2 YNNKEL (reference sequence). Trimming stripped 1 base from V and 5 bases from J, with 11 bases between. There are 15 residues in the CDR3. The CDR3 protein is CASSQVALATGELFF. The CDR3 bases are TGTGCCAGCAGCCAAGTGGCACTAGCAACCGGGGAGCTGTTTTTT.

The gene calls are TRBV7-3 and TRBJ2-1, with D hard to call. The CDR3 is 13 amino acids. Trimming took 5 bases from V and 4 from J, leaving 9 bases between them. Germline lookup yields CDR1 SGHTA and CDR2 FQGTGA. CDR3 region: CASSKDRYNEQFF. The CDR3 DNA reads as TGTGCCAGCAGCAAAGACCGTTACAATGAGCAGTTCTTC.

The chain's CDR3 is CASSLLRSSVAYEQYF. DNA for the CDR3: TGTGCCAGCAGCTTATTACGGTCTAGCGTTGCCTACGAGCAGTACTTC. The genes are TRBV11-1 and TRBJ2-7, with D possibly being TRBD2 (6 bases). Looked up from germline, CDR1 is SGHAT and CDR2 is FQDESV (reference sequence). V shed 2 bases and J shed 2 bases, with 16 bases lying between them. There are 16 residues in the CDR3. The full variable domain, with the rest looked up from reference TRBV11-1 and TRBJ2-7, is EAEVAQSPRYKITEKSQAVAFWCDPISGHATLYWYRQILGQGPELLVQFQDESVVDDSQLPKDRFSAERLKGVDSTLKIQPAELGDSAMYLCASSLLRSSVAYEQYFGPGTRLTVT.